These T cell receptor beta chains were read from a single sample in a study of OX40 agonist ivuxolimab in advanced cancers. Libraries were prepared by immunoSEQ multiplex PCR; TCRdb keeps only in-frame clonotypes and omits some of them. The top ten hold roughly 27% of the sample, which has 20,000 to 25,000 clones, approximately 80% seen once. This specimen was CD4+ or CD8+ T cells sorted from blood, taken in a trial of the OX40 agonist ivuxolimab. Receptors originate from an adult with an advanced solid tumor such as melanoma, head and neck, liver or kidney cancer. The CDR3 runs from the conserved cysteine through the conserved F or W. Fields, in order: J gene, clone size, V gene, D gene, CDR3 protein, CDR3 DNA. A D gene is named only where the DNA matches it firmly. Rows give clone size only sometimes, using once, few, many, or a class for an expanded clone.

J: TRBJ2-7; size: -; V: TRBV19; D: TRBD2; CDR3: CASSSGLAAYEQYF; DNA: TGTGCCAGTAGTTCTGGACTAGCGGCCTACGAGCAGTACTTC
J: TRBJ2-6; size: -; V: TRBV6-5; D: -; CDR3: CASSLRHSGANVLTF; DNA: TGTGCCAGCAGTCTGAGGCACTCTGGGGCCAACGTCCTGACTTTC
J: TRBJ2-3; size: -; V: TRBV9; D: -; CDR3: CASSVGRTDTQYF; DNA: TGTGCCAGCAGCGTAGGGCGCACAGATACGCAGTATTTT
J: TRBJ1-2; size: -; V: TRBV28; D: TRBD1; CDR3: CASIGETGVGNYGYTF; DNA: TGTGCCAGCATTGGGGAGACAGGGGTGGGTAACTATGGCTACACCTTC
J: TRBJ2-7; size: -; V: TRBV6-5; D: TRBD1; CDR3: CASKSRDRGHEQYF; DNA: TGTGCCAGCAAAAGCCGGGACAGGGGCCACGAGCAGTACTTC
J: TRBJ1-1; size: -; V: TRBV29-1; D: -; CDR3: CSVENMESAFF; DNA: TGCAGCGTTGAAAATATGGAGTCAGCTTTCTTT
J: TRBJ2-7; size: large; V: TRBV29-1; D: -; CDR3: CSVEDSSYEQYF; DNA: TGCAGCGTTGAAGACAGCTCCTACGAGCAGTACTTC
J: TRBJ2-3; size: -; V: TRBV2; D: -; CDR3: CASSEDGSGSTDTQYF; DNA: TGTGCCAGCAGTGAAGATGGGTCAGGGAGCACAGATACGCAGTATTTT
J: TRBJ2-4; size: few; V: TRBV7-9; D: -; CDR3: CASNPGTIQYF; DNA: TGTGCCAGTAACCCCGGGACTATTCAGTACTTC
J: TRBJ1-1; size: -; V: TRBV18; D: TRBD1; CDR3: CASSRRDRERAFF; DNA: TGTGCCAGCTCACGCCGAGACAGGGAAAGGGCTTTCTTT
J: TRBJ1-1; size: -; V: TRBV4-2; D: TRBD1; CDR3: CASSQGRTGVWDTEAFF; DNA: TGTGCCAGCAGCCAAGGTCGGACAGGGGTATGGGACACTGAAGCTTTCTTT
J: TRBJ1-2; size: -; V: TRBV11-1; D: -; CDR3: CASSSSGADYGYTF; DNA: TGTGCCAGCAGCTCATCCGGGGCGGACTATGGCTACACCTTC
J: TRBJ2-7; size: few; V: TRBV10-3; D: TRBD1; CDR3: CAIRGTGGNYEQYF; DNA: TGTGCCATCAGGGGGACAGGGGGCAACTACGAGCAGTACTTC
J: TRBJ1-1; size: once; V: TRBV27; D: -; CDR3: CASSYGVGNTEAFF; DNA: TGTGCCAGCAGTTACGGCGTGGGGAACACTGAAGCTTTCTTT
J: TRBJ1-2; size: -; V: TRBV5-4; D: -; CDR3: CASSRTGSRGGYTF; DNA: TGTGCCAGCAGCAGAACCGGGTCGAGGGGTGGCTACACCTTC
J: TRBJ2-1; size: -; V: TRBV9; D: TRBD2; CDR3: CASSGSKLAGTDEQFF; DNA: TGTGCCAGCAGCGGATCGAAGCTAGCGGGGACGGATGAGCAGTTCTTC
J: TRBJ2-7; size: -; V: TRBV11-2; D: TRBD1; CDR3: CASSFPGQGGLRDEQYF; DNA: TGTGCCAGCAGCTTTCCCGGACAGGGAGGTTTGAGGGACGAGCAGTACTTC
J: TRBJ2-1; size: -; V: TRBV6-6; D: TRBD2; CDR3: CASSYLGLAGFEQFF; DNA: TGTGCCAGCAGTTACTTAGGACTAGCGGGATTTGAGCAGTTCTTC
J: TRBJ2-5; size: -; V: TRBV4-1; D: -; CDR3: CASSFRAPETQYF; DNA: TGCGCCAGCAGCTTCAGGGCCCCAGAGACCCAGTACTTC
J: TRBJ2-4; size: -; V: TRBV19; D: TRBD2; CDR3: CASSTGLADFDIQYF; DNA: TGTGCCAGTAGTACGGGACTAGCGGACTTCGACATTCAGTACTTC
J: TRBJ2-7; size: -; V: TRBV10-3; D: TRBD2; CDR3: CAIAGTSEARSYEQYF; DNA: TGTGCCATCGCCGGGACTAGCGAAGCTCGGTCCTACGAGCAGTACTTC
J: TRBJ2-7; size: -; V: TRBV28; D: -; CDR3: CASSPPPFASRGEQYF; DNA: TGTGCCAGCAGCCCTCCCCCTTTTGCTAGCCGGGGCGAGCAGTACTTC
J: TRBJ1-2; size: -; V: TRBV28; D: -; CDR3: CATAPQGRGYTF; DNA: TGTGCCACCGCTCCACAGGGTCGCGGCTACACCTTC
J: TRBJ1-1; size: -; V: TRBV6-1; D: TRBD1; CDR3: CASSGVGGGSTEAFF; DNA: TGTGCCAGCAGTGGCGTAGGGGGCGGTAGCACTGAAGCTTTCTTT
J: TRBJ2-7; size: -; V: TRBV5-1; D: -; CDR3: CASSLEGAFPYEQYF; DNA: TGCGCCAGCAGCTTGGAAGGGGCGTTCCCCTACGAGCAGTACTTC
J: TRBJ1-3; size: -; V: TRBV19; D: -; CDR3: CASSRRELSGNTIYF; DNA: TGTGCCAGTAGTCGCAGGGAACTCTCTGGAAACACCATATATTTT